A selection of T cell receptor beta chains follows, all from one sample in a study of T-cell memory formation after mild COVID-19. TCRdb fed the 5' RACE reads into MiXCR, producing one record per CDR3 protein. The data contain more than 25,000 distinct CDR3 sequences, roughly a sixth of them singletons. The sequenced sample consisted of PBMCs or a T cell subset sorted from them (not recorded which). Receptors were obtained from an adult who had mild COVID-19 (a few samples of this study predate the infection). Cell type and time point are not known. Both conserved end residues are part of each CDR3. The order of the fields is V gene, D gene, J gene, clone size, CDR3 length, CDR3 DNA, CDR3 protein. A D gene is named only where the DNA matches it firmly. Clone size appears in some rows only: once, few, many, or a class for an expanded clone.

V: TRBV10-3
D: .
J: TRBJ2-1
size: many
length: 13
DNA: TGTGCCATCAGTGTCTCGGGGTACAATGAGCAGTTCTTC
CDR3: CAISVSGYNEQFF

V: TRBV27
D: .
J: TRBJ1-1
size: few
length: 13
DNA: TGTGCCAGCAGCCGTAATGTGAACACTGAAGCTTTCTTT
CDR3: CASSRNVNTEAFF

V: TRBV29-1
D: .
J: TRBJ1-4
size: many
length: 13
DNA: TGCAGCGTTGAACACGAGGCTAGTGAAAAACTGTTTTTT
CDR3: CSVEHEASEKLFF

V: TRBV19
D: TRBD1
J: TRBJ1-1
size: .
length: 18
DNA: TGTGCCAGTAGTTACCAGACAGGGGGTGTAAAACTGAACACTGAAGCTTTCTTT
CDR3: CASSYQTGGVKLNTEAFF

V: TRBV6-4
D: TRBD1
J: TRBJ1-2
size: .
length: 14
DNA: TGTGCCAGCAGTGATCAGACAGGGGGCGACGGCTACACCTTC
CDR3: CASSDQTGGDGYTF

V: TRBV7-9
D: TRBD1
J: TRBJ1-1
size: few
length: 16
DNA: TGTGCCAGCAGCTTGGGGACAGGGCCTGTGAACACTGAAGCTTTCTTT
CDR3: CASSLGTGPVNTEAFF

V: TRBV5-1
D: TRBD1
J: TRBJ2-5
size: many
length: 14
DNA: TGCGCCAGCCGAACCGGGACAGGGCAAGAGACCCAGTACTTC
CDR3: CASRTGTGQETQYF

V: TRBV5-1
D: TRBD2
J: TRBJ2-3
size: many
length: 15
DNA: TGCGCCAGCAGCTTAGGCGGGACTAGCGGTTATACGCAGTATTTT
CDR3: CASSLGGTSGYTQYF

V: TRBV7-2
D: .
J: TRBJ2-5
size: once
length: 13
DNA: TGTGCCAGCAGCTTATACAGGGTGGAGACCCAGTACTTC
CDR3: CASSLYRVETQYF

V: TRBV12-3/TRBV12-4
D: TRBD2
J: TRBJ2-5
size: many
length: 12
DNA: TGTGCCAGCTTCCGGGGGGGGGGGACCCAGTACTTC
CDR3: CASFRGGGTQYF

V: TRBV12-3/TRBV12-4
D: .
J: TRBJ2-5
size: many
length: 14
DNA: TGTGCCAGCAGTTACCGGGGAAGGGTGGAGACCCAGTACTTC
CDR3: CASSYRGRVETQYF

V: TRBV2
D: .
J: TRBJ1-2
size: many
length: 14
DNA: TGTGCCAGCAGCGTTCGTAGAGCTAACTATGGCTACACCTTC
CDR3: CASSVRRANYGYTF

V: TRBV2
D: .
J: TRBJ2-2
size: many
length: 16
DNA: TGTGCCAGCAGTCCGCAGAGGGACGCCGCCGTCGGGGAGCTGTTTTTT
CDR3: CASSPQRDAAVGELFF

V: TRBV12-3/TRBV12-4
D: TRBD1
J: TRBJ1-1
size: many
length: 15
DNA: TGTGCCAGCAGGGTCGCAGGGGGCGTTGATACTGAAGCTTTCTTT
CDR3: CASRVAGGVDTEAFF

V: TRBV4-2
D: TRBD2
J: TRBJ2-2
size: many
length: 16
DNA: TGTGCCAGCAGGCAGGTTAGCGGGACTTACACCGGGGAGCTGTTTTTT
CDR3: CASRQVSGTYTGELFF

V: TRBV19
D: TRBD1
J: TRBJ2-5
size: .
length: 15
DNA: TGTGCCAGTAGTCAGACAGGGCCCGTCCAAGAGACCCAGTACTTC
CDR3: CASSQTGPVQETQYF

V: TRBV18
D: TRBD1
J: TRBJ2-7
size: many
length: 14
DNA: TGTGCCAGCTCAACTGGACAGGGCGGCCACGAGCAGTACTTC
CDR3: CASSTGQGGHEQYF

V: TRBV15
D: .
J: TRBJ1-6
size: many
length: 14
DNA: TGTGCCACCCAAAAAGAGCGCTATAATTCACCCCTCCACTTT
CDR3: CATQKERYNSPLHF

V: TRBV6-2/TRBV6-3
D: .
J: TRBJ1-1
size: few
length: 13
DNA: TGTGCCAGCAGTAACCAGGGGTTCACTGAAGCTTTCTTT
CDR3: CASSNQGFTEAFF

V: TRBV4-3
D: .
J: TRBJ1-1
size: few
length: 14
DNA: TGCGCCAGCAGCCCTTCGGATAGGGGAACTGAAGCTTTCTTT
CDR3: CASSPSDRGTEAFF

V: TRBV18
D: TRBD1
J: TRBJ1-3
size: .
length: 16
DNA: TGTGCCAGCTCACCAGGGACAGGGGGCACGGGAAACACCATATATTTT
CDR3: CASSPGTGGTGNTIYF

V: TRBV5-1
D: .
J: TRBJ2-7
size: many
length: 14
DNA: TGCGCCAGCAGCTTACTCCAGTCAGCCTACGAGCAGTACTTC
CDR3: CASSLLQSAYEQYF

V: TRBV9
D: TRBD1
J: TRBJ2-4
size: many
length: 15
DNA: TGTGCCAGCAGCGCGGGACAGGGGGTTGTCGACATTCAGTACTTC
CDR3: CASSAGQGVVDIQYF

V: TRBV29-1
D: .
J: TRBJ2-7
size: .
length: 11
DNA: TGCAGCGTGGGGAGCACCTACGAGCAGTACTTC
CDR3: CSVGSTYEQYF

V: TRBV7-3
D: TRBD2
J: TRBJ2-3
size: many
length: 16
DNA: TGTGCCAGCAGCCCCGGACTAGCGGGAGGAGCAGATACGCAGTATTTT
CDR3: CASSPGLAGGADTQYF

V: TRBV5-1
D: .
J: TRBJ2-3
size: many
length: 15
DNA: TGCGCCAGCAGCTTGGACGCAGGATACACAGATACGCAGTATTTT
CDR3: CASSLDAGYTDTQYF

V: TRBV12-1
D: .
J: TRBJ1-1
size: .
length: 9
DNA: TGTGCCAGCAGCCATAAAGCTTTCTTT
CDR3: CASSHKAFF

V: TRBV28
D: .
J: TRBJ2-7
size: many
length: 15
DNA: TGTGCCAGCAGTTCGACAGGGAGGGGAATTTACGAGCAGTACTTC
CDR3: CASSSTGRGIYEQYF

V: TRBV7-3
D: .
J: TRBJ2-1
size: many
length: 12
DNA: TGTGCCAGCAGCTTAGGAGTCAATGAGCAGTTCTTC
CDR3: CASSLGVNEQFF

V: TRBV9
D: TRBD1
J: TRBJ1-1
size: many
length: 13
DNA: TGTGCCAGCAGCCCCTGGACAGGTCGTGAAGCTTTCTTT
CDR3: CASSPWTGREAFF

V: TRBV24-1
D: .
J: TRBJ1-5
size: medium-sized
length: 16
DNA: TGTGCCACCAGTGACTCCAACACCTATAGCAATCAGCCCCAGCATTTT
CDR3: CATSDSNTYSNQPQHF

V: TRBV12-3/TRBV12-4
D: .
J: TRBJ2-7
size: many
length: 12
DNA: TGTGCCAGCAGTTTTCATGTCTACGAGCAGTACTTC
CDR3: CASSFHVYEQYF

V: TRBV5-4
D: .
J: TRBJ2-3
size: many
length: 17
DNA: TGTGCCAGCAGCTCCCCCACCTTTCCAGCGGGCGCAGATACGCAGTATTTT
CDR3: CASSSPTFPAGADTQYF

V: TRBV4-3
D: TRBD2
J: TRBJ2-1
size: .
length: 19
DNA: TGCGCCAGCACTCATTCCGGGACTAGCGGGAGGGAGTTTTACAATGAGCAGTTCTTC
CDR3: CASTHSGTSGREFYNEQFF

V: TRBV6-5
D: TRBD1
J: TRBJ1-2
size: many
length: 16
DNA: TGTGCCAGCAGTCCGTTGACAGGGGAGCGGGCCTATGGCTACACCTTC
CDR3: CASSPLTGERAYGYTF

V: TRBV5-1
D: TRBD2
J: TRBJ2-7
size: many
length: 15
DNA: TGCGCCAGCAGCTTGGCCGGGACTAGCGGAGCCTGGCAGTACTTC
CDR3: CASSLAGTSGAWQYF

V: TRBV5-6
D: .
J: TRBJ1-2
size: few
length: 13
DNA: TGTGCCAGCGGGGACACCACCTCCTATGGCTACACCTTC
CDR3: CASGDTTSYGYTF

V: TRBV5-1
D: TRBD1
J: TRBJ2-3
size: .
length: 15
DNA: TGCGCCAGCAGCTTGGGGACAGGGGCCGTGGATACGCAGTATTTT
CDR3: CASSLGTGAVDTQYF

V: TRBV11-2
D: TRBD2
J: TRBJ2-4
size: many
length: 18
DNA: TGTGCCAGCAGCTCCCCGGGACTAGCGGGAGGAGTCAAAAACATTCAGTACTTC
CDR3: CASSSPGLAGGVKNIQYF

V: TRBV12-3/TRBV12-4
D: TRBD1
J: TRBJ2-1
size: many
length: 15
DNA: TGTGCCAGCAGCATCCGGGACAGGGGGGGGAATGAGCAGTTCTTC
CDR3: CASSIRDRGGNEQFF

V: TRBV10-3
D: TRBD2
J: TRBJ2-3
size: many
length: 17
DNA: TGTGCCATCAGTGAGTCTCGCGGGGGAGTCAGCACAGATACGCAGTATTTT
CDR3: CAISESRGGVSTDTQYF

V: TRBV18
D: TRBD2
J: TRBJ2-7
size: few
length: 15
DNA: TGTGCCAGCTCACCACCAGGGCGGGGGGGCTACGAGCAGTACTTC
CDR3: CASSPPGRGGYEQYF

V: TRBV28
D: .
J: TRBJ2-2
size: many
length: 12
DNA: TGTGCCAGCACCTTACCGCCCGGGGAGCTGTTTTTT
CDR3: CASTLPPGELFF

V: TRBV6-6
D: .
J: TRBJ1-3
size: many
length: 14
DNA: TGTGCCAGCAGGAGACAGGACTCTGGAAACACCATATATTTT
CDR3: CASRRQDSGNTIYF

V: TRBV10-3
D: .
J: TRBJ2-5
size: many
length: 14
DNA: TGTGCCATCAGGCCGCAAGGGGGGCAAGAGACCCAGTACTTC
CDR3: CAIRPQGGQETQYF

V: TRBV3-2
D: .
J: TRBJ2-3
size: many
length: 17
DNA: TGTGCCAGCAGCCAAAACACCGGGACAGCTGGGACAGATACGCAGTATTTT
CDR3: CASSQNTGTAGTDTQYF

V: TRBV6-6
D: .
J: TRBJ2-1
size: many
length: 19
DNA: TGTGCCAGCAGTTACAAGAGTCCGCGGGAAGCGGTTGTGGGGAGTGAGCAGTTCTTC
CDR3: CASSYKSPREAVVGSEQFF

V: TRBV6-1
D: .
J: TRBJ1-5
size: many
length: 15
DNA: TGTGCCAGCACCACCGCAGGAGCTAGCAATCAGCCCCAGCATTTT
CDR3: CASTTAGASNQPQHF

V: TRBV20-1
D: TRBD2
J: TRBJ2-7
size: .
length: 14
DNA: TGCAGTGCCGTGGGACTAGCGGTCTCCTACGAGCAGTACTTC
CDR3: CSAVGLAVSYEQYF

V: TRBV16
D: TRBD1
J: TRBJ1-1
size: many
length: 14
DNA: TGTGCCAGCAGCCAAACTCAGGGGGGGACTGAAGCTTTCTTT
CDR3: CASSQTQGGTEAFF

V: TRBV2
D: TRBD2
J: TRBJ2-1
size: .
length: 18
DNA: TGTGCCAGCAGTGAAGCAGCCAGGCTAGCGGGGGCCTACAATGAGCAGTTCTTC
CDR3: CASSEAARLAGAYNEQFF

V: TRBV10-3
D: .
J: TRBJ2-5
size: many
length: 15
DNA: TGTGCCATCAGCTCAGGCCTGGGGGATTTGAAGACCCAGTACTTC
CDR3: CAISSGLGDLKTQYF

V: TRBV5-1
D: TRBD1
J: TRBJ2-1
size: many
length: 14
DNA: TGCGCCAGCAGCCGGGACAGGCCATCTCGGGAGCAGTTCTTC
CDR3: CASSRDRPSREQFF

V: TRBV7-2
D: .
J: TRBJ2-5
size: .
length: 15
DNA: TGTGCCAGCAGCTTAAGCGGCAGGCGAAAAGAGACCCAGTACTTC
CDR3: CASSLSGRRKETQYF

V: TRBV6-2/TRBV6-3
D: .
J: TRBJ2-7
size: many
length: 13
DNA: TGTGCCAGCAGTTACGTAAGAAGCTACGAGCAGTACTTC
CDR3: CASSYVRSYEQYF

V: TRBV4-1
D: .
J: TRBJ1-1
size: many
length: 17
DNA: TGCGCCAGCAGCCAAGATCTGACCGGACATTTGAACACTGAAGCTTTCTTT
CDR3: CASSQDLTGHLNTEAFF

V: TRBV18
D: .
J: TRBJ2-5
size: many
length: 14
DNA: TGTGCCAGCTCACCACGGCGGGGTCGAGAGACCCAGTACTTC
CDR3: CASSPRRGRETQYF

V: TRBV20-1
D: .
J: TRBJ2-3
size: many
length: 15
DNA: TGCAGTGCTAGAAGGGGAAGTGCTAGCACAGATACGCAGTATTTT
CDR3: CSARRGSASTDTQYF

V: TRBV7-8
D: .
J: TRBJ1-2
size: once
length: 15
DNA: TGTGCCAGCAGCACTAGTTGGGATTTGGACTATGGCTACACCTTC
CDR3: CASSTSWDLDYGYTF

V: TRBV5-6
D: .
J: TRBJ2-7
size: many
length: 12
DNA: TGTGCCAGCAGCTTGAACGGATACGAGCAGTACTTC
CDR3: CASSLNGYEQYF